A single T cell receptor beta chain is shown here with its context. It has no known antigen specificity. No base quality information exists; no much larger clone differs at one position. The cysteine opens and the phenylalanine closes a CDR3 of 16 amino acids. Only the CDR3 DNA is retained, 48 bases long and in frame from the first base. Trimming removed 4 bases from V and 2 bases from J; the gene matches leave 10 bases unexplained. The germline V gene gives CDR1 as SGHRS and CDR2 as YFSETQ. These reads were obtained on an Illumina HiSeq 2500. TCR beta libraries were prepared by quantitative 5'-RACE with molecular barcodes. Processing in the source paper ran as follows. A new computational method, built on a probabilistic model of VDJ rearrangement, was used to identify disease-linked TCR variants. TCRdb itself trimmed the public reads at Q25 with fastp, ran MiXCR and retained productive beta chains. For every CDR3 protein sequence, its rows merge into one entry that carries the most common genes and DNA. The V and J calls were not made by the authors but by TCRdb's processing. The table for this sample lists around 120,000 distinct CDR3 sequences; approximately 9.9% of them were counted only once. Approximately 3.3% of the sample lies in the top ten.

The entry originates in a study of CD8 T cells in ankylosing spondylitis (dated by TCRdb to 2016 to 2017). Regarding the study in general: The study set out to find disease-linked TCR variants by profiling T cell receptor beta repertoires in ankylosing spondylitis patients and healthy donors. In total, the full study cohort was made up of 108 healthy donors and more than 20 ankylosing spondylitis patients. Peripheral blood samples were taken, and synovial fluid was additionally collected from ankylosing spondylitis patients. The full study reports these points: The disease-linked clones were reported to be significantly enriched in matched synovial fluid samples from ankylosing spondylitis patients. A TCR beta motif of fewer than 10 highly homologous amino acid variants appeared characteristic of blood from ankylosing spondylitis patients. Some TCR beta motif variants had previously been reported in synovial fluid and blood of reactive arthritis patients, which suggested common disease-initiation mechanisms. In peripheral blood, the disease-linked clones were found at relatively low frequencies and had a CD8+ phenotype.

The rearranged chain carries TRBV5-1 and TRBJ2-3, with 7 bases in between that match TRBD2. Sequenced material: blood, either unsorted or a sorted T cell fraction (not recorded which). This TCR was sampled from a male donor with ankylosing spondylitis or in good health (not recorded which). The DNA sequence follows: TGCGCCAGCAGCATAACCGGGACTATCTTCACAGATACGCAGTATTTT. It encodes CASSITGTIFTDTQYF. The reference TRBV5-1 and TRBJ2-3 proteins fill in what lies around the CDR3, so the full variable domain reads KAGVTQTPRYLIKTRGQQVTLSCSPISGHRSVSWYQQTPGQGLQFLFEYFSETQRNKGNFPGRFSGRQFSNSRSEMNVSTLELGDSALYLCASSITGTIFTDTQYFGPGTRLTVL.